The TCR beta chain under discussion was sequenced for a study of graft-versus-host responses after intestinal transplantation. The study's findings and limits: HvG clone declines early post-transplant were associated with peak circulating GvH levels.

The CDR3 extends over 14 amino acids. With 6 bases removed from V and 2 bases from J, the gap between germline ends came to 12 bases. Germline-derived CDR1 and CDR2 are MNHNS and SASEGT. Assay used: immunoSEQ multiplex PCR; TCRdb lists only in-frame clones, some missing. The sample carries roughly 4,800 clones, roughly two thirds recorded once. On this clone itself: As yet, its antigen is unknown.

The sequence was collected from a human patient who received an intestinal transplant, so some T cells may come from the graft donor. Source: PBMCs, taken just over 530 days after intestinal transplant. The V and J genes are TRBV6-1 and TRBJ2-3; weak D call: TRBD2 (6 bases). CDR3 residues: CASSSAGFTDTQYF. For the CDR3, the DNA is TGTGCCAGCAGCTCGGCGGGGTTCACAGATACGCAGTATTTT.